A single TCR beta chain is shown here with its context. This clone was observed a handful of times. Its binding antigen is unknown. No per-base quality is available; no much larger clone lies one base away. These data originate in a study of blood T cell repertoires in COVID-19 (dated by TCRdb to about 2020). About the full investigation: Samples covering the acute and convalescent phases of COVID-19 were provided by collaborators in the United States, Italy and Spain. The material from the prospective study consisted of cDNA or gDNA derived from T cells, B-cell-depleted T cells, or PBMCs. The dataset comprised deeply sampled blood TCRbeta repertoires from subjects exposed to, actively infected with, or recovered from COVID-19. The repertoires were made available in a free public database intended to serve as a resource for research on the immune response to SARS-CoV-2. Samples were obtained from the ongoing ImmuneRACE study (first 160 participants) and from 1,000 to 1,500 subjects provided by 6 global collaborators. The sample metadata nearly always contained a de-identified subject ID, COVID-19 status, age in years and sex. Where available, HLA class I and class II types were obtained from metadata supplied by the sample provider rather than from assay-based typing.

What the authors observed across the whole study: How much clinical and demographic metadata was included differed by source and by participant, and the metadata was provided uncurated.

As encoded in the germline V gene (reference sequence), CDR1 is SEHNR while CDR2 is FQNEAQ. Deletion took 5 bases off V and 8 bases off J, with a span of 13 bases between the germline ends. The CDR3 goes from the cysteine to the phenylalanine over 14 residues. The only DNA kept is the CDR3, 42 bases in frame from the first base. In the prospective study, participants were roughly 18 to 100 years old, resided in about two dozen geographic areas of the United States, and were enrolled through a virtual design. Cohort assignment in the prospective study relied on participant-reported clinical history from a screening survey and a study questionnaire. Exposed participants were defined as having been in contact with someone with a PCR-confirmed or clinician-diagnosed COVID-19 case within 2 weeks of study entry. Mobile phlebotomists in the prospective study collected whole blood, serum and a nasopharyngeal or oropharyngeal swab from every participant. Participants in the prospective study had the option to provide additional blood draws and questionnaires over an approximately 2-month period. Before DNA extraction, blood samples from the prospective study were shipped at room temperature or frozen.

The immunoSEQ Assay, a bias-controlled multiplex PCR, was used to amplify TCRbeta CDR3 regions from genomic DNA. Under the source paper's analysis protocol: Nucleated cell counts per sample were estimated from amplification of reference gene primers within the assay. To quantify the absolute abundance of each unique TCRbeta CDR3 rearrangement, sequence reads were collapsed and filtered. Productive Simpson clonality was computed per sample as the square root of Simpson's diversity index over productive rearrangements. As stored in TCRdb, this immuneACCESS dataset retains in-frame rearrangements with V and J assigned. A fraction of the clones does not appear; measured against another copy, unresolved V genes explain less than half of the discrepancy, and the remainder lacks a known reason. Clone size and V and J calls were adopted from that table, with D and trimming inferred from the DNA. The sample profile shows under 300,000 clones; approximately 84% of them were found once. The ten largest clones add up to about 6.2% of the sample.

Sequencing was done on a sample of PBMCs or T cells enriched from blood (not recorded which). The chain employs TRBV7-9 and TRBJ1-6; perhaps TRBD1 is the D gene, with 5 bases matching. The clonotype was recovered from a woman aged 50 to 60 who had been exposed to COVID-19. The sequenced DNA: TGTGCCAGCAGCGCGCAGGGCGGTTATTCACCCCTCCACTTT. Its protein is CASSAQGGYSPLHF.